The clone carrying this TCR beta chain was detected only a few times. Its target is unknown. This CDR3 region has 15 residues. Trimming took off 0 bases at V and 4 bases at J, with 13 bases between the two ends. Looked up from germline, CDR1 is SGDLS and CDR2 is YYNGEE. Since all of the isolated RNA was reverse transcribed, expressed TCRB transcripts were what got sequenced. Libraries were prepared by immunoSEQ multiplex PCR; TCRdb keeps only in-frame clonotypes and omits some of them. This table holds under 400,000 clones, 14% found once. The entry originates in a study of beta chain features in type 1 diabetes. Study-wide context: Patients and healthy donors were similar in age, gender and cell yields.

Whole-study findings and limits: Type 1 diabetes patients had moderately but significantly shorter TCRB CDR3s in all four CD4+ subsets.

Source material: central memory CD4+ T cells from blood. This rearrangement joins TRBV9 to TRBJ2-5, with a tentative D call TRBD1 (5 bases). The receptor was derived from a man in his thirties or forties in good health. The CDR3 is CASSVAGGRAETQYF. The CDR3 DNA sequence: TGTGCCAGCAGCGTAGCAGGTGGCAGGGCAGAGACCCAGTACTTC.